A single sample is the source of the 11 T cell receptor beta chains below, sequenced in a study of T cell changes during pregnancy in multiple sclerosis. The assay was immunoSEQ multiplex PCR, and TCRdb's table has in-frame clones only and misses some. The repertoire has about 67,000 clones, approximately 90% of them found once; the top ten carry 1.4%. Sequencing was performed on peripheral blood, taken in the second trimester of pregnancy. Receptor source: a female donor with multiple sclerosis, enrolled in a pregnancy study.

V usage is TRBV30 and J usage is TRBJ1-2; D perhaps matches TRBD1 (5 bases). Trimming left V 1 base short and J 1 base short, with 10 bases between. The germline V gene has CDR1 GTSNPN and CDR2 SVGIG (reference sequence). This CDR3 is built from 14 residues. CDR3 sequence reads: CAWSAQGGNYGYTF. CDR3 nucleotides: TGTGCCTGGAGTGCGCAGGGTGGTAACTATGGCTACACCTTC.

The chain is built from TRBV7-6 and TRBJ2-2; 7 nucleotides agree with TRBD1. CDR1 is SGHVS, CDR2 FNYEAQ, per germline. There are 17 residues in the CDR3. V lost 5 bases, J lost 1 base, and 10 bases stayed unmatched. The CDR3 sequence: CASSPRYRGQNTGELFF. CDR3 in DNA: TGTGCCAGCAGCCCCCGTTACAGGGGCCAGAACACCGGGGAGCTGTTTTTT.

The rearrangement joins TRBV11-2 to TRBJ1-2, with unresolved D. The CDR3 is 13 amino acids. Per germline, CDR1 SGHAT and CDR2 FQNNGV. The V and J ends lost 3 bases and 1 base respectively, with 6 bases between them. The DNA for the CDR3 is TGTGCCAGCAGCTTTTATTATAACTATGGCTACACCTTC. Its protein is CASSFYYNYGYTF.

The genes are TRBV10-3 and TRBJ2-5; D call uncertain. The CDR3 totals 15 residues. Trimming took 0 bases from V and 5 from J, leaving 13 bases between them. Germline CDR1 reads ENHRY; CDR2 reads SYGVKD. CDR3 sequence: CAISESRSPRETQYF. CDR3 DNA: TGTGCCATCAGTGAGTCGCGTAGTCCCAGGGAGACCCAGTACTTC.

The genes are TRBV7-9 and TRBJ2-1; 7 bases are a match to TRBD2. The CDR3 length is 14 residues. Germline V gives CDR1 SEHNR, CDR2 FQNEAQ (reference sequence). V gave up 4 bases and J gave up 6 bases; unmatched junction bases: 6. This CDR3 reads CASSYGLGGNEQFF. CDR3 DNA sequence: TGTGCCAGCAGCTACGGACTAGGAGGCAATGAGCAGTTCTTC.

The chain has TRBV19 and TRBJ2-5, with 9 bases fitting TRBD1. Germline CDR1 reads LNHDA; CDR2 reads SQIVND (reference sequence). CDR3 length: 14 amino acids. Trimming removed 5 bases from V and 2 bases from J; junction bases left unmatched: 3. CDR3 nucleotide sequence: TGTGCCAGTAGTCCGGACAGGGGACAAGAGACCCAGTACTTC. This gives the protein CASSPDRGQETQYF. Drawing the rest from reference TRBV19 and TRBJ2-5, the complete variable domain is DGGITQSPKYLFRKEGQNVTLSCEQNLNHDAMYWYRQDPGQGLRLIYYSQIVNDFQKGDIAEGYSVSREKKESFPLTVTSAQKNPTAFYLCASSPDRGQETQYFGPGTRLLVL.

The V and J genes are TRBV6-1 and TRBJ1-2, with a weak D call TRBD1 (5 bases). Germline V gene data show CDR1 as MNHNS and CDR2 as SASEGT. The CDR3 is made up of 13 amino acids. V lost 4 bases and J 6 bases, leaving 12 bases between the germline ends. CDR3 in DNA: TGTGCCAGCAGTGGTTCGGGCAGGGATGGCTACACCTTC. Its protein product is CASSGSGRDGYTF.

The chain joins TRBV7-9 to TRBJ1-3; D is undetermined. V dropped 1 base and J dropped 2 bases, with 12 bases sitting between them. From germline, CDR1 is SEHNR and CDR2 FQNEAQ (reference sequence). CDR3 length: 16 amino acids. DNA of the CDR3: TGTGCCAGCAGCTTAGGGAGGGATTTACCTGGAAACACCATATATTTT. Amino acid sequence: CASSLGRDLPGNTIYF.

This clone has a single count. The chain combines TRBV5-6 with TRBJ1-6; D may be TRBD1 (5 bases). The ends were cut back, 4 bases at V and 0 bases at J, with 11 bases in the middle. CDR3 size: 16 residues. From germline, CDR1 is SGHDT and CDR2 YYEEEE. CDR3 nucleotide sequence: TGTGCCAGCAGCATACAGGAAAGCTCCTATAATTCACCCCTCCACTTT. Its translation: CASSIQESSYNSPLHF.

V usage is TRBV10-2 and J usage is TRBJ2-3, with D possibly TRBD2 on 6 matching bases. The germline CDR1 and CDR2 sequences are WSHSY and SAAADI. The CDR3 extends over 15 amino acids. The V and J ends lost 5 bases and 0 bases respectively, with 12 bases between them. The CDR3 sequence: CASSPLATSTDTQYF. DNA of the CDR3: TGCGCCAGCAGTCCTCTAGCGACTAGCACAGATACGCAGTATTTT.

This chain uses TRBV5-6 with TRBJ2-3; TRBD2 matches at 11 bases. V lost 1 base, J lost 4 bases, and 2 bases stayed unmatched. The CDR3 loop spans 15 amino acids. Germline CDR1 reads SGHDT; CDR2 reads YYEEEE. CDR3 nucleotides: TGTGCCAGCAGCTTGACTAGCGGGGGCCCAGATACGCAGTATTTT. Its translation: CASSLTSGGPDTQYF.